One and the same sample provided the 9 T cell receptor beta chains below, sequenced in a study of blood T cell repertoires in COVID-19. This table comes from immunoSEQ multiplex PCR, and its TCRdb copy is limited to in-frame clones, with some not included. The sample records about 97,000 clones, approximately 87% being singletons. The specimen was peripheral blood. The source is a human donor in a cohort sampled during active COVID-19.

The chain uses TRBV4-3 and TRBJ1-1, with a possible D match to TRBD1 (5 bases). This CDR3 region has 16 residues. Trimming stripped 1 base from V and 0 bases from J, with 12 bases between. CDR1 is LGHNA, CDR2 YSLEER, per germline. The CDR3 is CASSQATARMNTEAFF. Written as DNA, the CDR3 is TGCGCCAGCAGCCAAGCGACAGCGAGAATGAACACTGAAGCTTTCTTT.

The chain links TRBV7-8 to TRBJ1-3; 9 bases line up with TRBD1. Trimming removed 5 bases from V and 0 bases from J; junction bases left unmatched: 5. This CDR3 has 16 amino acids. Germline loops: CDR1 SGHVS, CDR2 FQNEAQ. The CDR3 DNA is TGTGCCAGCAGCCAAAGACAGGGGGGCTCTGGAAACACCATATATTTT. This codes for CASSQRQGGSGNTIYF.

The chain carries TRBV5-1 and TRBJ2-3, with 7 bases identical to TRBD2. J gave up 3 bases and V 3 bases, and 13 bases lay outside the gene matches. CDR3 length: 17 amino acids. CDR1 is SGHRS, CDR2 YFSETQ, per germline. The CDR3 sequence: CASSSPLTGGKTDTQYF. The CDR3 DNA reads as TGCGCCAGCAGCTCCCCGTTGACGGGGGGAAAAACAGATACGCAGTATTTT.

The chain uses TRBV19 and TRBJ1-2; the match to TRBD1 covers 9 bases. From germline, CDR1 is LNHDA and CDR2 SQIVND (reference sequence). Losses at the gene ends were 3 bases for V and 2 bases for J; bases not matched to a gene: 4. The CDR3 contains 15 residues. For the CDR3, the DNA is TGTGCCAGTAGTATGGGAGGGACAGGGAACTATGGCTACACCTTC. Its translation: CASSMGGTGNYGYTF.

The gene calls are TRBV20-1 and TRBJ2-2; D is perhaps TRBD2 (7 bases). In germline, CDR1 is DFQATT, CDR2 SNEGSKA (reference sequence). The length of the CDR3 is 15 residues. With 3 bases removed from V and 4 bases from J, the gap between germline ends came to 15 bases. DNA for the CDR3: TGCAGTGCTAGTCTAGCGGAAGGGGGCACCGGGGAGCTGTTTTTT. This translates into CSASLAEGGTGELFF.

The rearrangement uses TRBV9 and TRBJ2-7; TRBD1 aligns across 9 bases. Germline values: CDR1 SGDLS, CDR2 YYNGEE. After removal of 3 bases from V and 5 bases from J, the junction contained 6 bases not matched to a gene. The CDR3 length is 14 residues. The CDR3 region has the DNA TGTGCCAGCAGCGCCGGGACAGGGTATAACGAGCAGTACTTC. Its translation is CASSAGTGYNEQYF.

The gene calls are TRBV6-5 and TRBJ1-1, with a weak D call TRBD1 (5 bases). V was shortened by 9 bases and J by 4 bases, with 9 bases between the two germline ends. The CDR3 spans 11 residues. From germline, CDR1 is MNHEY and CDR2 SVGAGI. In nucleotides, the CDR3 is TGTGCCAGTCGGGGGGTCACTGAAGCTTTCTTT. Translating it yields CASRGVTEAFF.

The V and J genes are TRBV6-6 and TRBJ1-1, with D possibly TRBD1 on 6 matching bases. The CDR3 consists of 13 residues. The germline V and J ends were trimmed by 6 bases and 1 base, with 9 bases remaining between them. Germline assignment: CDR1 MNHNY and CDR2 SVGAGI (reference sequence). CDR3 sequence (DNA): TGTGCCAGCAGCGGACAGCAGAACACTGAAGCTTTCTTT. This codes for CASSGQQNTEAFF.

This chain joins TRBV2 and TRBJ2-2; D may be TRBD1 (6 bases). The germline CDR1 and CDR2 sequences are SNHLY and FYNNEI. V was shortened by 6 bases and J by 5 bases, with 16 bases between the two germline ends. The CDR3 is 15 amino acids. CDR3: CASRATQGWTGELFF. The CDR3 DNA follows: TGTGCCAGCAGAGCGACACAGGGATGGACCGGGGAGCTGTTTTTT.